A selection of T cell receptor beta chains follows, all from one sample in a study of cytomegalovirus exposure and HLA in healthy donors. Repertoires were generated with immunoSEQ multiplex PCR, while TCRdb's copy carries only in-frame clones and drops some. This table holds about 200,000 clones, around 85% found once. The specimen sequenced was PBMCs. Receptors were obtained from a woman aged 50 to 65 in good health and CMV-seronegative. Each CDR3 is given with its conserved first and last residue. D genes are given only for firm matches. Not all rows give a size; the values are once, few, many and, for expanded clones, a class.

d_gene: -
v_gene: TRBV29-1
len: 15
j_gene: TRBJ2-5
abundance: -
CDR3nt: TGCAGCGTTGAAGAGGGCACAGGGTTCCAAGAGACCCAGTACTTC
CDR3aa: CSVEEGTGFQETQYF

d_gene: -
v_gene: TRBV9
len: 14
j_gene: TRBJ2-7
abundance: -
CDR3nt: TGTGCCAGCAGCCTTTCCTTACGGGACTCCGAGCAGTACTTC
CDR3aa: CASSLSLRDSEQYF

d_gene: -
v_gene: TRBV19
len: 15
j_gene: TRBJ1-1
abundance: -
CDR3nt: TGTGCCAGTACCACGCACAGGACCTCGAACACTGAAGCTTTCTTT
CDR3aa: CASTTHRTSNTEAFF

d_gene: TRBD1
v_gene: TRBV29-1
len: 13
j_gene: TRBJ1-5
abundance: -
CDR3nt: TGCAGCGTAGTGACAGGGGACTATCAGCCCCAGCATTTT
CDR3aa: CSVVTGDYQPQHF

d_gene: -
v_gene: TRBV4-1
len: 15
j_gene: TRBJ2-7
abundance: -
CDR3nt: TGCGCCAGCAGCCAAGCTTGGAGCGAAACCTACGAGCAGTACTTC
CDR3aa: CASSQAWSETYEQYF

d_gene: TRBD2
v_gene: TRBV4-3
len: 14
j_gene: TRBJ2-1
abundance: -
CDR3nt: TGCGCCAGCAGCCAAAAGGGACTATACAATGAGCAGTTCTTC
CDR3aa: CASSQKGLYNEQFF

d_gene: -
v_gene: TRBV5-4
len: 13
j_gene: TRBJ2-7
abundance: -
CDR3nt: TGTGCCAGCAGCTCCCCGGGACACTACGAGCAGTACTTC
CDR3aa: CASSSPGHYEQYF

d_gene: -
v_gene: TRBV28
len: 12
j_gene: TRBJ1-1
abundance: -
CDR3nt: TGTGCCAGCAGTCTCTTGAACACTGAAGCTTTCTTT
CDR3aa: CASSLLNTEAFF

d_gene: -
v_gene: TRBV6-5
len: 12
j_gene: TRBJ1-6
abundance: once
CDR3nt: TGTGCCAGCAGTTACTGGTCGGGTAGCCTCCACTTT
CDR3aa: CASSYWSGSLHF

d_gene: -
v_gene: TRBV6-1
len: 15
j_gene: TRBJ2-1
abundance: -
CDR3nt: TGTGCCAGCCGGAGGGGGCCTTCCGGGCTCAATGAGCAGTTCTTC
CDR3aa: CASRRGPSGLNEQFF

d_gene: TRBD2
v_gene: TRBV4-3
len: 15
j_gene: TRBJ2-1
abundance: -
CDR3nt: TGCGCCAGCAGCGAGCTAGCGGGCTCCTACAATGAGCAGTTCTTC
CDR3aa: CASSELAGSYNEQFF

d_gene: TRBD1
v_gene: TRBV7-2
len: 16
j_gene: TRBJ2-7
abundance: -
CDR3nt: TGTGCCAGCAGCAACGGACAGGGCGCCTACTCCTACGAGCAGTACTTC
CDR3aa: CASSNGQGAYSYEQYF

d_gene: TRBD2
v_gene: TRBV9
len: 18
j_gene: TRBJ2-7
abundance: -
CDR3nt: TGTGCCAGCAGCGTAGGGGTCGGCCTGGGGGACTACACCTACGAGCAGTACTTC
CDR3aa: CASSVGVGLGDYTYEQYF

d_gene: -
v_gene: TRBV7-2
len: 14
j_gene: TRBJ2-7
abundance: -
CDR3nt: TGTGCCAGCAGCTTAGGCGGCGCCCCCCACGAGCAGTACTTC
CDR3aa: CASSLGGAPHEQYF

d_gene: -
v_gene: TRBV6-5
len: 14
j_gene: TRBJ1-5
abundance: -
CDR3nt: TGTGCCAGCACCTGGGCCCCAGGCAATCAGCCCCAGCATTTT
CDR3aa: CASTWAPGNQPQHF

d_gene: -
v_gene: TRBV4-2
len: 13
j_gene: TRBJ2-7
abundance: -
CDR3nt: TGTGCCAGCAGCCGAGGGGGGGGATACGAGCAGTACTTC
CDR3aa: CASSRGGGYEQYF

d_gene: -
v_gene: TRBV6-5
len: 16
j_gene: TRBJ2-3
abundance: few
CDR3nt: TGTGCCAGCAGTTACCGCCTAGCAGCTAGCACAGATACGCAGTATTTT
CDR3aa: CASSYRLAASTDTQYF

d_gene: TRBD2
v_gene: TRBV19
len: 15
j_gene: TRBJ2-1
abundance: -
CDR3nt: TGTGCCAGTAGTAGAGGAGCGGGAGATGGCAATGAGCAGTTCTTC
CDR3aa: CASSRGAGDGNEQFF

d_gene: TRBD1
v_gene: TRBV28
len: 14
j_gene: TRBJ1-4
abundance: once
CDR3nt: TGTGCCAGCAGTTTCCGACAGGGGCGGGAAAAACTGTTTTTT
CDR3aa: CASSFRQGREKLFF

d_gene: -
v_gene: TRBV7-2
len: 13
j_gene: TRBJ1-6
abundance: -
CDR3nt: TGTGCCAGCAGCTCTGGGGCGAGGTCACCCCTCCACTTT
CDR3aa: CASSSGARSPLHF

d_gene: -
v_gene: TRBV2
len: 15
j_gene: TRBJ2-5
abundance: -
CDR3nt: TGTGCCAGCAGATCATTGAGGGACATCCAAGAGACCCAGTACTTC
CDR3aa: CASRSLRDIQETQYF

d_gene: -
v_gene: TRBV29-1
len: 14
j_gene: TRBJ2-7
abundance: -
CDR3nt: TGCAGCGTTGAAGGGGGCGACAGGCTTTACGAGCAGTACTTC
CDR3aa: CSVEGGDRLYEQYF

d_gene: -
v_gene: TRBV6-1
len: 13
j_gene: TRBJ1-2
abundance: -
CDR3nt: TGTGCCAGCAGTGAAGCGACGCGGGATGGCTACACCTTC
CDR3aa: CASSEATRDGYTF

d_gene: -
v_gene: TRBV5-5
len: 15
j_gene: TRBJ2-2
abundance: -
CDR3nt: TGTGCCAGCAGCTTGCTGGGCGCGCGAACCGGGGAGCTGTTTTTT
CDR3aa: CASSLLGARTGELFF

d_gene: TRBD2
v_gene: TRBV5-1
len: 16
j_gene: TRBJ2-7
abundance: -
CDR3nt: TGCGCCAGCAGCTCTTCCGGGACTAGGGGGTCCTACGAGCAGTACTTC
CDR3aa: CASSSSGTRGSYEQYF

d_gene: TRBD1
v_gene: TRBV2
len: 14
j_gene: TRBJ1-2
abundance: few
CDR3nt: TGTGCCAGCAGTGGGGACAGGGGTTTGGATGGCTACACCTTC
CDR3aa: CASSGDRGLDGYTF

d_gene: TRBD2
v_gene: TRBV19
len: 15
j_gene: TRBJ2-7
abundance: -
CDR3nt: TGTGCCAGTACCTATAGGGCGGGAGGGAGATACGAGCAGTACTTC
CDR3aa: CASTYRAGGRYEQYF

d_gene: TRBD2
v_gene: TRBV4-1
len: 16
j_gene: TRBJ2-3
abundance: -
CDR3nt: TGCGCCAGCAGCCAAGATTCCCGGGAGGGGGGAGATACGCAGTATTTT
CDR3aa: CASSQDSREGGDTQYF

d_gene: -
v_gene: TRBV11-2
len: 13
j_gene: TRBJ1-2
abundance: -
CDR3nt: TGTGCCAGCAGCTTAGCCAGGGTCTATGGCTACACCTTC
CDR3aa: CASSLARVYGYTF

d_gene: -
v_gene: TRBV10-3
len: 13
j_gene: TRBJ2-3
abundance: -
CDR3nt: TGTGCCATCAGTAACCACTCCACAGATACGCAGTATTTT
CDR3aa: CAISNHSTDTQYF

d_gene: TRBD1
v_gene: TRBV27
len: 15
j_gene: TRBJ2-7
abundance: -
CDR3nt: TGTGCCAGCAGTTTATCGGGACAGGTTAGGTACGAGCAGTACTTC
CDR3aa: CASSLSGQVRYEQYF

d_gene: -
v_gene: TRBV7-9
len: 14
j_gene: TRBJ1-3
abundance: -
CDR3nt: TGTGCCAGCAGCTTGTTGAGCTCTGGAAACACCATATATTTT
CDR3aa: CASSLLSSGNTIYF

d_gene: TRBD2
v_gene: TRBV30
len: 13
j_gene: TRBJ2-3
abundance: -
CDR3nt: TGTGCCTGGGCCCTAGCGGGGTGGGATACGCAGTATTTT
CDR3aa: CAWALAGWDTQYF

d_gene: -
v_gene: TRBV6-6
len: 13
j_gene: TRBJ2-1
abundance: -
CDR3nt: TGTGCCAGCAGCCTCGACACGGTCGATGAGCAGTTCTTC
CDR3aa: CASSLDTVDEQFF

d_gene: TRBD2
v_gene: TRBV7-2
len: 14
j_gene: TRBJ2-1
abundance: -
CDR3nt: TGTGCCAGCAGCTTAAAACGGGAGGCGGATGAGCAGTTCTTC
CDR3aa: CASSLKREADEQFF

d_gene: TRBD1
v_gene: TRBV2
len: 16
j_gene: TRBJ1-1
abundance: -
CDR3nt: TGTGCCAGCAGGGGGGACAGGGGATTTATGAACACTGAAGCTTTCTTT
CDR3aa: CASRGDRGFMNTEAFF

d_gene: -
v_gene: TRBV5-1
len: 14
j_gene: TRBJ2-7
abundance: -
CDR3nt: TGCGCCAGCAGCTTGGTTGCGGGGAGCTACGAGCAGTACTTC
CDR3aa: CASSLVAGSYEQYF

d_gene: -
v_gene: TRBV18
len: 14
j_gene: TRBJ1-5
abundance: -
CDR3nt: TGTGCCAGCTCACCGACAGGTTTCAATCAGCCCCAGCATTTT
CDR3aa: CASSPTGFNQPQHF

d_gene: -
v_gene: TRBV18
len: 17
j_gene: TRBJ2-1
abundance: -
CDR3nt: TGTGCCAGCTCACCACAGAGGGTTTCCCCTACTACAAATGAGCAGTTCTTC
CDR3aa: CASSPQRVSPTTNEQFF

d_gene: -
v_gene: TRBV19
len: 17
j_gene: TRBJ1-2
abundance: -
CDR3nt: TGTGCCAGTAGTAGATCGGGATCTTCCCGAACGACCTATGGCTACACCTTC
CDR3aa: CASSRSGSSRTTYGYTF

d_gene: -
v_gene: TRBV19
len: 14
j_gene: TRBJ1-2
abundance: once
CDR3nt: TGTGCCAGTAGCCTCGTCGGGTCTAACTATGGCTACACCTTC
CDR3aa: CASSLVGSNYGYTF

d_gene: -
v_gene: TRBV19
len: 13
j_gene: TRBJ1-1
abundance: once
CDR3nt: TGTGCCAGTAGTCCGGCGGTGAACACTGAAGCTTTCTTT
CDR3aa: CASSPAVNTEAFF

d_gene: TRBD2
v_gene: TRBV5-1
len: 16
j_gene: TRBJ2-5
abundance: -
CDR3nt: TGCGCCAGCAGCAAATGGACTAGCGGGGGAGGGGAGACCCAGTACTTC
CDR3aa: CASSKWTSGGGETQYF

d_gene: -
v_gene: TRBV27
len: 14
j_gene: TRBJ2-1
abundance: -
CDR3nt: TGTGCCAGCAGTTTAGCGACTCGTTACAATGAGCAGTTCTTC
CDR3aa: CASSLATRYNEQFF

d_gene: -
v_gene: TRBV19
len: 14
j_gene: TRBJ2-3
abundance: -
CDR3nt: TGTGCCAGTAGAGCTACGGGTAGCACAGATACGCAGTATTTT
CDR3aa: CASRATGSTDTQYF

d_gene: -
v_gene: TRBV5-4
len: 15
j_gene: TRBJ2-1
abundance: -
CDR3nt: TGTGCCAGCTCTACTAGTCATCTCCTTAGCAGAAAGCAGTTCTTC
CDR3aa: CASSTSHLLSRKQFF